A selection of T cell receptor beta chains follows, all from one sample in a study of shared clonotypes between healthy human individuals. Produced via immunoSEQ multiplex PCR; TCRdb's table is partial and in-frame only. The sample shows approximately 500,000 clones, 96% of them seen only once. Sequencing was carried out using naive CD4+ T cells sorted from blood. These receptors were collected from a woman aged 25-40 years in good health. CDR3s include the opening cysteine and the closing phenylalanine or tryptophan. D genes are given only for firm matches. Size is omitted from some rows. Given values are once, few, many or a class for expanded clones.

abundance | j_gene | d_gene | v_gene | CDR3aa | CDR3nt
NA | TRBJ1-2 | NA | TRBV2 | CASSAWGPEGYTF | TGTGCCAGCAGTGCGTGGGGGCCGGAAGGCTACACCTTC
NA | TRBJ1-2 | TRBD1 | TRBV25-1 | CASSDGGQLSYGYTF | TGTGCCAGCAGTGACGGGGGACAGCTGTCCTATGGCTACACCTTC
NA | TRBJ2-7 | NA | TRBV28 | CASVRGGGAYEQYF | TGTGCCAGCGTACGGGGAGGGGGGGCCTACGAGCAGTACTTC
NA | TRBJ1-3 | NA | TRBV5-4 | CASSLDLAGRGNTIYF | TGTGCCAGCAGCTTGGACTTGGCGGGGCGAGGAAACACCATATATTTT
NA | TRBJ2-1 | TRBD1 | TRBV11-1 | CASRPTGETGHNEQFF | TGTGCCAGCAGGCCGACAGGGGAAACAGGGCACAATGAGCAGTTCTTC
NA | TRBJ2-1 | NA | TRBV2 | CASSARLGSYNEQFF | TGTGCCAGCAGTGCAAGACTAGGCTCCTACAATGAGCAGTTCTTC
NA | TRBJ2-7 | NA | TRBV7-2 | CASSRGAPPGEQYF | TGTGCCAGCAGCCGTGGGGCTCCTCCGGGTGAGCAGTACTTC
NA | TRBJ1-1 | TRBD1 | TRBV5-1 | CASSSLDREGEAFF | TGCGCCAGCAGCTCGCTTGACAGGGAGGGTGAAGCTTTCTTT
NA | TRBJ2-5 | NA | TRBV29-1 | CSVRGHTSQETQYF | TGCAGCGTTCGGGGGCACACTAGTCAAGAGACCCAGTACTTC
NA | TRBJ2-7 | NA | TRBV9 | CASSVAGDWSYEQYF | TGTGCCAGCAGCGTAGCCGGGGACTGGTCCTACGAGCAGTACTTC
NA | TRBJ1-1 | NA | TRBV19 | CASSKWIYFGMGNTEAFF | TGTGCCAGTAGTAAGTGGATTTATTTCGGGATGGGGAACACTGAAGCTTTCTTT
NA | TRBJ2-1 | TRBD1 | TRBV10-2 | CASSEPGQNNEQFF | TGCGCCAGCAGTGAACCGGGACAGAACAATGAGCAGTTCTTC
once | TRBJ2-7 | TRBD2 | TRBV6-5 | CASSLTSGGYEQYF | TGTGCCAGCAGTCTTACTAGCGGCGGCTACGAGCAGTACTTC
NA | TRBJ1-5 | NA | TRBV2 | CASNVRVGQPQHF | TGTGCCAGCAACGTCAGGGTGGGACAGCCCCAGCATTTT
NA | TRBJ1-1 | NA | TRBV28 | CASTRAGENTEAFF | TGTGCCAGCACCCGCGCGGGGGAGAACACTGAAGCTTTCTTT
NA | TRBJ2-5 | NA | TRBV19 | CASSPTLRLREQYF | TGTGCCAGTAGTCCCACGTTACGGCTTCGAGAGCAGTACTTC
NA | TRBJ2-5 | NA | TRBV27 | CASSLGGGMETQYF | TGTGCCAGCAGTTTGGGGGGAGGTATGGAGACCCAGTACTTC
NA | TRBJ2-5 | NA | TRBV20-1 | CSAPIQETQYF | TGCAGTGCTCCAATCCAAGAGACCCAGTACTTC
NA | TRBJ2-5 | NA | TRBV4-1 | CASSQGGAATLETQYF | TGCGCCAGCAGCCAAGGTGGGGCGGCGACCCTGGAGACCCAGTACTTC
NA | TRBJ1-1 | NA | TRBV19 | CASSIERRGTEAFF | TGTGCCAGTAGTATAGAACGAAGGGGCACTGAAGCTTTCTTT
NA | TRBJ2-4 | TRBD2 | TRBV7-2 | CASSLVAGPNIQYF | TGTGCCAGCAGCTTAGTAGCGGGACCGAACATTCAGTACTTC
NA | TRBJ2-2 | NA | TRBV7-7 | CASSPRGSGELFF | TGTGCCAGCAGCCCTCGAGGCTCCGGGGAGCTGTTTTTT
NA | TRBJ2-1 | NA | TRBV28 | CASSLGGRGNEQFF | TGTGCCAGCAGCCTAGGGGGAAGGGGCAATGAGCAGTTCTTC
NA | TRBJ1-1 | NA | TRBV28 | CASRPTANTEAFF | TGTGCCAGCAGGCCGACCGCGAACACTGAAGCTTTCTTT
NA | TRBJ1-2 | NA | TRBV27 | CASSPGDGYYGYTF | TGTGCCAGCAGCCCAGGCGACGGATACTATGGCTACACCTTC
NA | TRBJ2-5 | NA | TRBV10-1 | CASSADSGTQYF | TGCGCCAGCAGCGCTGACAGTGGGACCCAGTACTTC
NA | TRBJ1-4 | NA | TRBV7-9 | CASSQGRGGEKLFF | TGTGCCAGCAGCCAGGGAAGGGGTGGAGAAAAACTGTTTTTT
NA | TRBJ2-7 | NA | TRBV5-8 | CASSLVMGSYEQYF | TGTGCCAGCAGCTTGGTGATGGGCAGTTACGAGCAGTACTTC
once | TRBJ1-1 | NA | TRBV27 | CASKGVTALNTEAFF | TGTGCCAGCAAGGGCGTTACAGCCTTGAACACTGAAGCTTTCTTT
NA | TRBJ1-1 | TRBD1 | TRBV7-9 | CASSFGDSNTEAFF | TGTGCCAGCAGCTTCGGGGACAGCAACACTGAAGCTTTCTTT
NA | TRBJ2-5 | TRBD2 | TRBV4-2 | CASSRSSGVPRETQYF | TGTGCCAGCAGCCGATCGAGCGGGGTCCCCCGAGAGACCCAGTACTTC
NA | TRBJ1-1 | NA | TRBV11-2 | CASSLVGSGNTEAFF | TGTGCCAGCAGCTTAGTAGGATCGGGTAACACTGAAGCTTTCTTT
NA | TRBJ1-1 | TRBD1 | TRBV2 | CASRVQGTEAFF | TGTGCCAGCAGGGTACAGGGGACTGAAGCTTTCTTT
NA | TRBJ2-7 | NA | TRBV18 | CASSPAYEQYF | TGTGCCAGCTCACCCGCCTACGAGCAGTACTTC
NA | TRBJ2-7 | TRBD2 | TRBV5-8 | CASRPYRLAGGSSYEQYF | TGTGCCAGCAGGCCCTATCGGCTAGCGGGAGGAAGCTCCTACGAGCAGTACTTC
NA | TRBJ1-1 | NA | TRBV27 | CASSTTLVAEAFF | TGTGCCAGCAGTACGACCCTGGTCGCTGAAGCTTTCTTT
NA | TRBJ2-2 | NA | TRBV15 | CATSRDQGTGELFF | TGTGCCACCAGCAGAGACCAGGGCACCGGGGAGCTGTTTTTT
NA | TRBJ2-1 | TRBD1 | TRBV28 | CASSTGTALNNEQFF | TGTGCCAGCAGCACCGGGACAGCCCTTAACAATGAGCAGTTCTTC
NA | TRBJ2-1 | TRBD2 | TRBV5-3 | CARSVEWASGRPEKNNEQFF | TGTGCCAGAAGCGTGGAGTGGGCTAGCGGACGACCAGAGAAAAACAATGAGCAGTTCTTC
NA | TRBJ1-3 | NA | TRBV6-1 | CASGGRLYSGNTIYF | TGTGCCAGCGGGGGTCGGCTCTACTCTGGAAACACCATATATTTT
NA | TRBJ2-4 | TRBD2 | TRBV4-2 | CASSLAIAGVDIQYF | TGTGCCAGCAGCCTGGCAATAGCGGGAGTGGACATTCAGTACTTC
NA | TRBJ2-7 | NA | TRBV4-1 | CASSPTGPPFSYEQYF | TGCGCCAGCAGCCCGACGGGGCCGCCCTTCTCCTACGAGCAGTACTTC
NA | TRBJ2-1 | TRBD2 | TRBV4-1 | CASSQTGLADNEQFF | TGCGCCAGCAGCCAAACGGGACTAGCGGACAATGAGCAGTTCTTC
NA | TRBJ1-1 | NA | TRBV6-1 | CASSRVRRTEAFF | TGTGCCAGCAGCCGAGTTAGGAGGACTGAAGCTTTCTTT
NA | TRBJ2-3 | NA | TRBV28 | CASMSGQGVRFSTDTQYF | TGTGCCAGCATGTCGGGTCAGGGAGTCCGATTTAGCACAGATACGCAGTATTTT
once | TRBJ2-3 | NA | TRBV11-2 | CASRLSAGLRFTDTQYF | TGTGCCAGCAGGCTATCAGCGGGCTTGAGATTCACAGATACGCAGTATTTT
NA | TRBJ2-1 | TRBD1 | TRBV30 | CAWTGTGATDVRAEQFF | TGTGCCTGGACCGGGACAGGGGCCACCGACGTGAGAGCTGAGCAGTTCTTC
NA | TRBJ2-7 | TRBD2 | TRBV9 | CASSVGLAGTYEQYF | TGTGCCAGCAGCGTTGGACTAGCGGGGACCTACGAGCAGTACTTC
NA | TRBJ2-7 | NA | TRBV27 | CASSKLTTYPRAYEQYF | TGTGCCAGCAGTAAACTAACCACTTACCCTCGGGCCTACGAGCAGTACTTC
once | TRBJ2-3 | TRBD2 | TRBV19 | CASSKTSGGANTQYF | TGTGCCAGTAGTAAGACTAGCGGCGGAGCGAATACGCAGTATTTT
NA | TRBJ2-1 | NA | TRBV5-1 | CASSSPLPSWNNEQFF | TGCGCCAGCAGCTCACCCCTCCCGAGTTGGAACAATGAGCAGTTCTTC
once | TRBJ1-4 | NA | TRBV10-3 | CAQPPRGREKLFF | TGTGCCCAACCCCCGCGAGGTCGCGAAAAACTGTTTTTT
NA | TRBJ2-7 | TRBD2 | TRBV28 | CASSLVAGPTPYEQYF | TGTGCCAGCAGTTTGGTAGCGGGGCCAACCCCCTACGAGCAGTACTTC
NA | TRBJ1-1 | TRBD1 | TRBV19 | CASSAGTGNTEAFF | TGTGCCAGTAGTGCCGGGACAGGAAACACTGAAGCTTTCTTT
NA | TRBJ2-7 | TRBD2 | TRBV15 | CATSREVTSDTYEQYF | TGTGCCACCAGCAGAGAAGTAACTAGCGACACCTACGAGCAGTACTTC
NA | TRBJ2-7 | NA | TRBV5-1 | CASSPGPNYEQYF | TGCGCCAGCAGCCCGGGACCGAACTACGAGCAGTACTTC